This T cell receptor (beta chain) was sequenced during a study of regulatory T cells in long-lasting Graves disease. This CDR3 has 15 amino acids. Trimming took 0 bases from V and 0 from J, leaving 8 bases between them. Germline assignment: CDR1 MGHRA and CDR2 YSYEKL. Documented time point: newly diagnosed GD, antithyroid drugs for less than 3 months. Isolated PBMC RNA provided the starting material for the TCR library. This clonotype was detected ten times or more. For TCR beta, libraries came from iRepertoire HTBI primers and Arm-PCR of CDR3 regions. TCRdb reanalysed the multiplex PCR reads using MiXCR and keeps one entry per CDR3 protein. This sample has under 250,000 distinct CDR3 sequences, with roughly a fifth found just once. The same specimen was also included in a second study, on T cells in Graves' hyperthyroidism and ophthalmopathy.

The source is a woman aged 25 to 39 with Graves disease. The sequencing used peripheral blood mononuclear cells (PBMCs), collected at new diagnosis, from a patient treated with antithyroid drugs. The chain carries TRBV4-1 and TRBJ1-2; no reliable D call. CDR3 amino acids: CASSQDLSTNYGYTF. The CDR3 DNA reads TGCGCCAGCAGCCAAGATCTGAGTACTAACTATGGCTACACCTTC.